These T cell receptor beta chains were read from a single sample in a study of post-analysis software for immune sequencing data. TCRdb ran MiXCR on the PCR reads and lists one entry per CDR3 protein. The sample lists about 500,000 distinct CDR3 sequences, around 40% occurring once. The specimen sequenced was blood. The source of these receptors is a girl under 18 with multiple sclerosis. Both conserved end residues are part of each CDR3.

J | V | CDR3
TRBJ2-3 | TRBV9 | CASSSNRRDNTQYF
TRBJ2-1 | TRBV9 | CASSAQGESSYNEQFF
TRBJ1-2 | TRBV20-1 | CSASTTGNYGYTF
NA | TRBV4-2 | CASSQGDSGKETQYF
TRBJ1-4 | TRBV29-1 | CSVTDFNEKLFF
TRBJ2-6 | TRBV7-9 | CASSSNRVGANVLTF
TRBJ1-2 | TRBV7-2 | CAGSLDGQDYGYTF
TRBJ2-7 | TRBV7-3 | CASSPGLAGGGEQYF
TRBJ2-4 | TRBV7-2 | CASNPRGREEEAQYF
TRBJ1-2 | TRBV4-1 | CASSQSGGGYTF
TRBJ2-7 | TRBV28 | CASWRENSYEQYF
TRBJ1-4 | TRBV7-8 | CASSLGDSQNEKLFF
TRBJ2-5 | TRBV24-1 | CASEDRGVETQYF
TRBJ2-5 | TRBV7-3 | CASSLTGLAEETQYF
TRBJ1-5 | TRBV2 | CASRQGVSNQPQHF
TRBJ2-5 | TRBV20-1 | CSARLAGVGETQYF
TRBJ1-2 | TRBV6-5 | CASGVGSIYGYTF
TRBJ2-7 | TRBV4-2 | CASSRILRDRESYEQYF
TRBJ1-5 | TRBV15 | CATREGYSNQPQHF
TRBJ2-7 | TRBV20-1 | CSARDIGGSYEQYF
TRBJ2-7 | TRBV7-3 | CASSFPGTNYEQYF
TRBJ1-2 | TRBV4-1 | CASSQGRDGRRGYGYTF
TRBJ2-3 | TRBV7-2 | CASSLRWASGSTDTQYF